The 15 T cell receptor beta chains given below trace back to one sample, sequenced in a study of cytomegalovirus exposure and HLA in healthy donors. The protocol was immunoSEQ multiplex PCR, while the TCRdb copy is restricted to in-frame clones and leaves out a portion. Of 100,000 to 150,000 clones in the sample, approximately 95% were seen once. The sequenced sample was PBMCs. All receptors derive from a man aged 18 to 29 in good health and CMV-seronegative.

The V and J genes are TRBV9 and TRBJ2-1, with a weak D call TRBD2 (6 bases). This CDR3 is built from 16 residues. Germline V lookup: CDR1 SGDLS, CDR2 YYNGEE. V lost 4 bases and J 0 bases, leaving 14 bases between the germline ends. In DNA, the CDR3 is TGTGCCAGCAGCTCTGGACTACCCTACTCCTACAATGAGCAGTTCTTC. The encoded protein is CASSSGLPYSYNEQFF.

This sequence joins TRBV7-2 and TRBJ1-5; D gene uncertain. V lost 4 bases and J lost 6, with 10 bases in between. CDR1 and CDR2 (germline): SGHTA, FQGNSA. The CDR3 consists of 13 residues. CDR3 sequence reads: CASSSQVVQPQHF. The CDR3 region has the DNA TGTGCCAGCAGCTCGCAAGTAGTTCAGCCCCAGCATTTT.

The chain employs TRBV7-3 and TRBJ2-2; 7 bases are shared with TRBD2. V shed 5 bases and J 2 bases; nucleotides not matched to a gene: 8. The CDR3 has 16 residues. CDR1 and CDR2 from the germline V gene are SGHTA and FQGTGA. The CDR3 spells CASSPRGGVNTGELFF. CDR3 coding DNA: TGTGCCAGCAGCCCCCGCGGGGGAGTCAACACCGGGGAGCTGTTTTTT.

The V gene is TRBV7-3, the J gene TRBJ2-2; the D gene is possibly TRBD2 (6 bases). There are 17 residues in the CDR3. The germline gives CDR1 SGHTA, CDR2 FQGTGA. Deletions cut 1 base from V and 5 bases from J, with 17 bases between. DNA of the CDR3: TGTGCCAGCAGCTTAAGTCTATCGGGGGTCAGAACCGGGGAGCTGTTTTTT. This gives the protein CASSLSLSGVRTGELFF.

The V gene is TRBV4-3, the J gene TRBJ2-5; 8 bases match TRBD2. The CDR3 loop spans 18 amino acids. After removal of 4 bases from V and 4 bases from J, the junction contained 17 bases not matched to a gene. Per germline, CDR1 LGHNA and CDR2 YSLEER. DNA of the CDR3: TGCGCCAGCAGCCCGGTCGGGAGGGGAGCGGGAGTTGCAGAGACCCAGTACTTC. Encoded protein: CASSPVGRGAGVAETQYF.

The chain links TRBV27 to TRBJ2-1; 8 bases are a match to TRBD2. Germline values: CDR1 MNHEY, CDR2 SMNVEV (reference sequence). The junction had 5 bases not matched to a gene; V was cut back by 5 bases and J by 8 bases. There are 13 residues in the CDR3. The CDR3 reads CASSIGTRDEQFF. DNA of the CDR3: TGTGCCAGCAGTATAGGGACTAGGGATGAGCAGTTCTTC.

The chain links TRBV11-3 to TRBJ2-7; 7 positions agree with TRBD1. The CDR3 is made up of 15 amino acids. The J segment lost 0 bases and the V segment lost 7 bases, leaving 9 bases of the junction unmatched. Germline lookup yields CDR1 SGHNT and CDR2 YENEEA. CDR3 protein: CASTNRGSSSYEQYF. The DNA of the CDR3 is TGTGCCAGCACCAACAGGGGTTCTAGCTCCTACGAGCAGTACTTC.

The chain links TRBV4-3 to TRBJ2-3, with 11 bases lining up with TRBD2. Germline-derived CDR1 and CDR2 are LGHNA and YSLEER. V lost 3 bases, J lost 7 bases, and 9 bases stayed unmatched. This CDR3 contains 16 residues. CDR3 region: CASSQVTSGSRNTQYF. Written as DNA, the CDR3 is TGCGCCAGCAGCCAGGTAACTAGCGGGAGCAGGAATACGCAGTATTTT.

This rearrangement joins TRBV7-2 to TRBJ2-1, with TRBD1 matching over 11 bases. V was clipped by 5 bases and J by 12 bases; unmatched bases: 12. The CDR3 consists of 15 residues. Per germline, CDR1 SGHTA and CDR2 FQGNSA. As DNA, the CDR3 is TGTGCCAGCAGCCCGGAAGGACAGGGGGCGCGTCGGCAGTTCTTC. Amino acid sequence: CASSPEGQGARRQFF.

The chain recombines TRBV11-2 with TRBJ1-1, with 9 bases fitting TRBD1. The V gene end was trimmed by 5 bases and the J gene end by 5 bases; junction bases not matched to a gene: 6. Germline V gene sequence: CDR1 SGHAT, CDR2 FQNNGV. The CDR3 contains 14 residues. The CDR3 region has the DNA TGTGCCAGCAGCCCGACAGGGGGATCAACTGAAGCTTTCTTT. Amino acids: CASSPTGGSTEAFF.

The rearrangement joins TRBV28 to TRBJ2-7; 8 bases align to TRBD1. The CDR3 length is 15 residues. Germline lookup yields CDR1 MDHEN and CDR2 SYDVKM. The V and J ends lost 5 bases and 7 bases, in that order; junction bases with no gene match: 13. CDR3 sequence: CASSEQGVALDEQYF. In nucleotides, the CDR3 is TGTGCCAGCAGTGAACAGGGGGTCGCCCTAGATGAGCAGTACTTC.

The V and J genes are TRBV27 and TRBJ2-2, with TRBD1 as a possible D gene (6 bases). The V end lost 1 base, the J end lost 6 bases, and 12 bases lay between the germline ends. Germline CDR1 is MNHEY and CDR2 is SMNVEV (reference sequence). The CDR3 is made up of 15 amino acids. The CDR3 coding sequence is TGTGCCAGCAGTTTATGGGGGCCCCAGGCCGGGGAGCTGTTTTTT. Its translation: CASSLWGPQAGELFF.

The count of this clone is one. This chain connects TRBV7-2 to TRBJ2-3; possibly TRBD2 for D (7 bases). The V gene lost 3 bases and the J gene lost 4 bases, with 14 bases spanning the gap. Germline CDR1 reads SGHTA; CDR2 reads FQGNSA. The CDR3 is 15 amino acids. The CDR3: CASSFRGAPADTQYF. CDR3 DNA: TGTGCCAGCAGCTTTCGGGGGGCGCCCGCAGATACGCAGTATTTT.

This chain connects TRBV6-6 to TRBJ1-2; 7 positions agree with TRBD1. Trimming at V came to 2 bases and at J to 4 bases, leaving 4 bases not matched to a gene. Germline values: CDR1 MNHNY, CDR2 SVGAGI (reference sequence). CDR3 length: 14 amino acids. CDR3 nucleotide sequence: TGTGCCAGCAGTTACCAGGGGGGCCGCTATGGCTACACCTTC. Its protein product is CASSYQGGRYGYTF.

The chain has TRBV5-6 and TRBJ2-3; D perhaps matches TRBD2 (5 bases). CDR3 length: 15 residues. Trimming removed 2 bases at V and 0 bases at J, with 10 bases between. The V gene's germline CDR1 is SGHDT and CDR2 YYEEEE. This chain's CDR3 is CASSFLAPSTDTQYF. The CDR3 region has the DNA TGTGCCAGCAGCTTCTTAGCGCCGAGCACAGATACGCAGTATTTT.